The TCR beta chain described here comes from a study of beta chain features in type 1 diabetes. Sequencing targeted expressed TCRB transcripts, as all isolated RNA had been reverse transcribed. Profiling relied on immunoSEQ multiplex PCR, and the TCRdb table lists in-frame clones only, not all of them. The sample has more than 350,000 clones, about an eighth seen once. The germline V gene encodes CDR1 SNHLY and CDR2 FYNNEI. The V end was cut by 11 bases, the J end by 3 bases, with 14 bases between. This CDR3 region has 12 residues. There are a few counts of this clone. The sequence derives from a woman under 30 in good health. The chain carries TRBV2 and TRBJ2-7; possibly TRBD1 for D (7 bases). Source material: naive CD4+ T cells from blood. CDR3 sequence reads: CACGTDYYEQYV. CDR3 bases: TGTGCCTGCGGGACAGACTACTACGAGCAGTACGTC.